This is a list of T cell receptor beta chains from one sample in a study of blood T cell repertoires in COVID-19. Here immunoSEQ multiplex PCR was the method, and the copy in TCRdb shows in-frame clones only, minus some. The table has approximately 130,000 clones, 87% seen once. What was sequenced was peripheral blood. The source is a man in his fifties or sixties with active COVID-19. Each CDR3 is given with its conserved first and last residue. The order of the fields is CDR3 protein, V gene.

CDR3 protein: CASSSTTGRGDTEAFF; V gene: TRBV11-3
CDR3 protein: CARSLVWGGAVSNQPQHF; V gene: TRBV7-5
CDR3 protein: CASSLYRGRGNQPQHF; V gene: TRBV5-6
CDR3 protein: CAIGQGPEAFF; V gene: TRBV10-3
CDR3 protein: CASSLPLRNTIYF; V gene: TRBV18
CDR3 protein: CASSPRDSGNTIYF; V gene: TRBV18
CDR3 protein: CASSRLAGVNEQFF; V gene: TRBV5-1
CDR3 protein: CASSITPGNYGYTF; V gene: TRBV19
CDR3 protein: CASSLQGPASEAFF; V gene: TRBV18
CDR3 protein: CSVSPGQSTDTQYF; V gene: TRBV29-1
CDR3 protein: CASSRDSSTAETQYF; V gene: TRBV5-1
CDR3 protein: CASSLTDRGNSYEQYF; V gene: TRBV7-9
CDR3 protein: CASRLTGPPYNSPLHF; V gene: TRBV12-2
CDR3 protein: CASSRLGGQGAQFAGYTF; V gene: TRBV5-4
CDR3 protein: CASAFKPPGQEDYGYTF; V gene: TRBV19
CDR3 protein: CATSRDLLNGEQFF; V gene: TRBV15
CDR3 protein: CASSLVAGAKETQYF; V gene: TRBV5-4
CDR3 protein: CASSPTGSGGNTDTQYF; V gene: TRBV5-1
CDR3 protein: CAISDYPSTSDSAGYEQYF; V gene: TRBV10-3
CDR3 protein: CSVVEGTDTQYF; V gene: TRBV29-1
CDR3 protein: CASSQVQGLANEQFF; V gene: TRBV4-2
CDR3 protein: CASSLGAKEGNTIYF; V gene: TRBV5-5
CDR3 protein: CASSISVNQPQHF; V gene: TRBV19
CDR3 protein: CASRRLQRYGSEKLFF; V gene: TRBV19
CDR3 protein: CASSTGTLPGEQYF; V gene: TRBV18
CDR3 protein: CASSPGLSGNTIYF; V gene: TRBV11-2
CDR3 protein: CASSPRGGADYGYTF; V gene: TRBV4-3
CDR3 protein: CASTPAGTSALDEQYF; V gene: TRBV21-1
CDR3 protein: CASSRSGTSTDTQYF; V gene: TRBV9
CDR3 protein: CASSVTGGQYNEKLFF; V gene: TRBV9
CDR3 protein: CSVGPRGGTSEKLFF; V gene: TRBV29-1
CDR3 protein: CASRGVAGGNPDTQYF; V gene: TRBV27
CDR3 protein: CASSLRGRRDNQPQHF; V gene: TRBV5-6
CDR3 protein: CASSYSSGTPYNEQFF; V gene: TRBV6-5
CDR3 protein: CASSRGLGYLLQETQYF; V gene: TRBV5-8
CDR3 protein: CASKRPSTDTQYF; V gene: TRBV5-6
CDR3 protein: CASSLGESLGQPQHF; V gene: TRBV7-8
CDR3 protein: CASSYLGQGPNQPQHF; V gene: TRBV6-2/TRBV6-3
CDR3 protein: CASSSGQGNTEAFF; V gene: TRBV6-6
CDR3 protein: CASSMRTGEAFF; V gene: TRBV19
CDR3 protein: CASSQYPSRGGGYTF; V gene: TRBV4-1
CDR3 protein: CASSEDPGPETQYF; V gene: TRBV6-1
CDR3 protein: CASSQDRAGTARVRGYNEQFF; V gene: TRBV4-1
CDR3 protein: CASRNPGQPASYGYTF; V gene: TRBV19
CDR3 protein: CASSDLSRTSGVQETQYF; V gene: TRBV6-1
CDR3 protein: CASSDPRGALRYNEQFF; V gene: TRBV6-1
CDR3 protein: CASSSPRGRHGGAFF; V gene: TRBV7-2
CDR3 protein: CASSSRLSGGTDTQYF; V gene: TRBV7-6
CDR3 protein: CASTLPGEKLFF; V gene: TRBV5-6
CDR3 protein: CASSSATGTDTQYF; V gene: TRBV7-2
CDR3 protein: CASSQGGSSYEQYF; V gene: TRBV7-9
CDR3 protein: CSALSSYEQYF; V gene: TRBV20-1
CDR3 protein: CASSEWTVQTDTQYF; V gene: TRBV5-6
CDR3 protein: CATSRDQGGRELFF; V gene: TRBV15
CDR3 protein: CASSQARITGELFF; V gene: TRBV3-1/TRBV3-2
CDR3 protein: CASSYTGGSGNTIYF; V gene: TRBV6-5
CDR3 protein: CASSASPRGYTF; V gene: TRBV2